A single T cell receptor beta chain is shown here with its context. The CDR3 sequence is 17 residues long. In germline, CDR1 is SGHTA, CDR2 FQGTGA. V was pared by 5 bases and J by 5 bases, with 15 bases of the junction left unmatched. The repertoire was sequenced with immunoSEQ multiplex PCR; TCRdb's copy has only in-frame clones and lacks some. The profile shows nearly 80,000 clones, about nine tenths of them singletons. This entry comes from a study of technical replicates of blood from a handful of donors. The receptor was isolated from a human donor in good health. Sequencing was done on a sample of T cells isolated from PBMCs. This chain uses TRBV7-3 with TRBJ2-1; TRBD2 aligns across 7 bases. CDR3 region: CASSPVGGGSLNNEQFF. The CDR3 DNA is TGTGCCAGCAGCCCCGTGGGAGGCGGGAGTCTAAACAATGAGCAGTTCTTC. The full variable domain, with the rest looked up from reference TRBV7-3 and TRBJ2-1, is GAGVSQTPSNKVTEKGKYVELRCDPISGHTALYWYRQSLGQGPEFLIYFQGTGAADDSGLPNDRFFAVRPEGSVSTLKIQRTERGDSAVYLCASSPVGGGSLNNEQFFGPGTRLTVL.